The present T cell receptor beta chain was sequenced within a study of siplizumab effects on memory and regulatory T cells. Overall study findings and caveats: Under siplizumab, alloreactive sequences traced to unstimulated CD4+ memory cells were significantly reduced. Roughly 75-95% of dividing CD4+ or CD8+ clones were without an attributable naive or memory phenotype.

Only in-frame clones appear in the TCRdb table, and some are missing; sequencing was by immunoSEQ multiplex PCR. Here the sample spans 85,000 to 95,000 clones, about 93% being singletons. Comment on this clone: What it recognizes is unknown.

This CDR3 comprises 14 residues. In germline, CDR1 is SGHNT, CDR2 YENEEA. The V and J ends lost 5 bases and 1 base respectively, with 10 bases between them. The chain combines TRBV11-3 with TRBJ2-3; D uncertain. The sequencing sample was made of non-Treg CD4+ T cells sorted from blood. The sequence came from a human donor in good health. Here the CDR3 DNA reads TGTGCCAGCAGCCTCGGAAGGGGCACAGATACGCAGTATTTT. Protein sequence: CASSLGRGTDTQYF.